This T cell receptor beta chain was sequenced in a study of cytomegalovirus exposure and HLA in healthy donors. CDR1 and CDR2 (germline): SGHVS, FQNEAQ. V lost 0 bases and J 4 bases, leaving 12 bases between the germline ends. This CDR3 has 15 amino acids. In the PCR, 60 Vbeta and 13 Jbeta primers were used. Sequenced by immunoSEQ multiplex PCR; TCRdb stores in-frame clones only, minus some. Among about 85,000 clones listed, roughly 80% were seen once. This chain connects TRBV7-8 to TRBJ1-1; D is uncertain. Sample: PBMCs. This TCR was sampled from a boy between 10 and 17 years old in good health and CMV-seronegative. DNA for the CDR3: TGTGCCAGCAGCTTAGCGCGCCAGGTGGGCACTGAAGCTTTCTTT. This encodes CASSLARQVGTEAFF.